This TCR beta chain was profiled in a study of cytomegalovirus exposure and HLA in healthy donors. Study details: Among roughly 180 million T cells, an earlier analysis found 117 million unique TCR beta sequences. Regarding the study as a whole: HLA allele associations emerged for about 18,000 TCR beta sequences in a later analysis, at 0.05 false discovery rate. About 87% or about 30% of the time was how often most TCR beta V segments were productive, according to an earlier analysis.

This CDR3 comprises 14 residues. Germline CDR1 reads SEHNR; CDR2 reads FQNEAQ (reference sequence). The ends lost 8 bases at V and 9 bases at J; junction bases unmatched: 12. With 60 Vbeta and 13 Jbeta primers, the PCR was carried out. Assay: immunoSEQ multiplex PCR; the TCRdb copy retains only in-frame clones and omits some. The sample carries roughly 180,000 clones, about 78% recorded once. Points on this clone: Its target is not known.

The source of this sequence is a woman aged 45-65 years in good health and CMV-seropositive. The specimen sequenced was PBMCs. V gene TRBV7-9 combines with J gene TRBJ2-1; 8 bases align to TRBD2. The CDR3 region is CASGPAGVTGEQFF. CDR3 bases: TGTGCCAGCGGGCCAGCGGGGGTTACAGGTGAGCAGTTCTTC.